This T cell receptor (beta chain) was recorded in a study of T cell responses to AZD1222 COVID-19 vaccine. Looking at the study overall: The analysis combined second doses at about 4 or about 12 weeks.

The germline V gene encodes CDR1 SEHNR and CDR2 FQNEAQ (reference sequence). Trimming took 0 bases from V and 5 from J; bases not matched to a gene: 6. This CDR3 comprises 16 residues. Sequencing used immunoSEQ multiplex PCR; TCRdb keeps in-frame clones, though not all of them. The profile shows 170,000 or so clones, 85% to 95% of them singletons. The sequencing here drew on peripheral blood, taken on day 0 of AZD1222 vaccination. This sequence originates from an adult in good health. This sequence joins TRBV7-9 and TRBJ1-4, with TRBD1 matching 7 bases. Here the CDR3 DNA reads TGTGCCAGCAGCTTAGCACCGGGACAGACGAATGAAAAACTGTTTTTT. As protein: CASSLAPGQTNEKLFF.